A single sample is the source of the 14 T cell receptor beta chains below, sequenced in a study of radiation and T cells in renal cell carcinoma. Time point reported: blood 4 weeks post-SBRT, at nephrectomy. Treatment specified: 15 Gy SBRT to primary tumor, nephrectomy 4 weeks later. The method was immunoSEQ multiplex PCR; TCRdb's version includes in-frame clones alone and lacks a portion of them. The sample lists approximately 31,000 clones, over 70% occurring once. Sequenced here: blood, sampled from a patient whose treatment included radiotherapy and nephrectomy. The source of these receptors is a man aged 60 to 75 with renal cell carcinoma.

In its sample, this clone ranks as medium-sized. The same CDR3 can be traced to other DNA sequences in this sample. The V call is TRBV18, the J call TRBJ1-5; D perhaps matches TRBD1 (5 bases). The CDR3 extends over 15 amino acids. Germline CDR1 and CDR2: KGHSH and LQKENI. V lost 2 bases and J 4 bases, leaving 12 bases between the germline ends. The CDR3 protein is CASSPDRGGNQPQHF. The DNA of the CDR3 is TGTGCCAGCTCACCAGATCGGGGCGGAAATCAGCCCCAGCATTTT.

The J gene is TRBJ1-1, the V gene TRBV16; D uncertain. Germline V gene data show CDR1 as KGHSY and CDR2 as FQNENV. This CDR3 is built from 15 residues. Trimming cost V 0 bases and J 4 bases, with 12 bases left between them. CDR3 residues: CASSQSHGSGTEAFF. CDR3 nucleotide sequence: TGTGCCAGCAGCCAATCCCATGGCTCGGGCACTGAAGCTTTCTTT.

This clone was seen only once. CDR3 region: CASSARGETSGRDVEQFF. Written as DNA, the CDR3 is TGTGCCAGCAGCGCCCGAGGGGAGACTAGCGGGAGGGACGTTGAGCAGTTCTTC. This chain joins TRBV9 and TRBJ2-1, with 14 bases that match TRBD2. Looked up from germline, CDR1 is SGDLS and CDR2 is YYNGEE. With V trimmed by 3 bases and J by 9 bases, 14 bases remained unmatched. This CDR3 is built from 18 residues.

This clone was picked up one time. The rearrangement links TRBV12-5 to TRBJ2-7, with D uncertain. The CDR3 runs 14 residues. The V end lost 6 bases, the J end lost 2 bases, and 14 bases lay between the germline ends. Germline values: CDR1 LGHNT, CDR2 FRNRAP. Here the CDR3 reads CASGNPQVAYEQYF. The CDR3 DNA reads TGTGCTAGTGGAAACCCCCAGGTGGCCTACGAGCAGTACTTC.

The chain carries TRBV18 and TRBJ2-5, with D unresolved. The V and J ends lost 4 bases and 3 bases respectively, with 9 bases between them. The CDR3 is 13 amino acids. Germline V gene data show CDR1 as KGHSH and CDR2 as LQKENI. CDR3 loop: CASSRDTKETQYF. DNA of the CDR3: TGTGCCAGCTCACGAGACACTAAAGAGACCCAGTACTTC.

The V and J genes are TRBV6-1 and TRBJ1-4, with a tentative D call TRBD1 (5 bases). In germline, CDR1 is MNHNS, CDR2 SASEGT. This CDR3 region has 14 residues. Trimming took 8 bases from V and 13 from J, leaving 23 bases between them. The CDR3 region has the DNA TGTGCCAGCGGAACGCAGGGACCCCTACTGGGACTGTTTTTT. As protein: CASGTQGPLLGLFF.

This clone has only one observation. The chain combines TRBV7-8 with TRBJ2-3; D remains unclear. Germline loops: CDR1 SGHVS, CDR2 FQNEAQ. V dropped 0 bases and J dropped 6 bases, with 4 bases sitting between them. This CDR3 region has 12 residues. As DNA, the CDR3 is TGTGCCAGCAGCTTAGCAAAGGATACGCAGTATTTT. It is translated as CASSLAKDTQYF.

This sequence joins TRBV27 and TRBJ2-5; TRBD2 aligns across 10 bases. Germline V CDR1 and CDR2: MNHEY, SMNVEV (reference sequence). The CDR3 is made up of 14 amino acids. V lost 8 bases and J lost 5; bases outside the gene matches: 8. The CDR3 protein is CASRVAGGGETQYF. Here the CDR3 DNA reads TGTGCCAGCCGGGTAGCGGGGGGCGGGGAGACCCAGTACTTC.

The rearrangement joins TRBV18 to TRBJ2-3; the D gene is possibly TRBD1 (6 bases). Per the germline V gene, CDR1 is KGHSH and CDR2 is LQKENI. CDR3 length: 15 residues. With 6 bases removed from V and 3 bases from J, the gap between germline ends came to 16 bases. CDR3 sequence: CASSARGIGTDTQYF. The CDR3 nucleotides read TGTGCCAGCTCGGCGAGGGGGATCGGGACAGATACGCAGTATTTT.

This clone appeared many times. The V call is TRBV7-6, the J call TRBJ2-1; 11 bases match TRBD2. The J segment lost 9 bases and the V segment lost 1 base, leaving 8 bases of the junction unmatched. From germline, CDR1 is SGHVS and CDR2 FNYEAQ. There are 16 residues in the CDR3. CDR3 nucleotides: TGTGCCAGCAGCTTAGAGATAGCGGGAGGGCCGGCTGAGCAGTTCTTC. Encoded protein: CASSLEIAGGPAEQFF.

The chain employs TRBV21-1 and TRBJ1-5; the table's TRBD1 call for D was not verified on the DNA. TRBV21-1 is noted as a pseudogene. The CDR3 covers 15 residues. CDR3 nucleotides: TGTGCCAGCAGCTACAGGAGGGACAGGGATCAGCCCCAGCATTTT. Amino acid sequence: CASSYRRDRDQPQHF.

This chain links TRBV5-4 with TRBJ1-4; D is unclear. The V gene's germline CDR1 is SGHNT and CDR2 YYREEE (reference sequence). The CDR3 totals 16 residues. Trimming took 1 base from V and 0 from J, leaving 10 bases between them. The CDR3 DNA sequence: TGTGCCAGCAGCTTGCGAGCGGGAGCAACTAATGAAAAACTGTTTTTT. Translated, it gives CASSLRAGATNEKLFF. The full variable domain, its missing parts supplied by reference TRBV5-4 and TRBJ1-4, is ETGVTQSPTHLIKTRGQQVTLRCSSQSGHNTVSWYQQALGQGPQFIFQYYREEENGRGNFPPRFSGLQFPNYSSELNVNALELDDSALYLCASSLRAGATNEKLFFGSGTQLSVL.

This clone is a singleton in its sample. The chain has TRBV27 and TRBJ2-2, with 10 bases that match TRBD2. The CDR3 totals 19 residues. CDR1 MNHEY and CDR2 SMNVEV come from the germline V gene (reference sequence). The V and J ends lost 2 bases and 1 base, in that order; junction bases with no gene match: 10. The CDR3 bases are TGTGCCAGCAGTTTAAAGGGACTAGCGACTTCGTTGAACACCGGGGAGCTGTTTTTT. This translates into CASSLKGLATSLNTGELFF.

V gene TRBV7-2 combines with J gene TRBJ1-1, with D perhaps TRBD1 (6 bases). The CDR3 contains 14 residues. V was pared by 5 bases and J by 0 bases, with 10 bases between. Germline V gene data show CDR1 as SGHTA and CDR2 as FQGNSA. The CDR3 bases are TGTGCCAGCAGCGCACAGGGTATGAACACTGAAGCTTTCTTT. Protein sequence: CASSAQGMNTEAFF.